This paragraph reports one T cell receptor (beta chain). Its antigen is unidentified. Library preparation for TCR beta used quantitative 5'-RACE with molecular barcodes. TCRdb fed the 5' RACE reads into MiXCR, producing one record per CDR3 protein. The sample lists about 800,000 distinct CDR3 sequences, around 11% occurring once. This specimen belongs to a study of CD8 T cells in ankylosing spondylitis. Regarding the study as a whole: Ankylosing spondylitis blood seemed to carry a telltale TCR beta motif made of roughly 8 highly homologous variants. There was reportedly significant enrichment of clones that were disease-linked in matched ankylosing spondylitis synovial fluid. A CD8+ phenotype characterized the disease-linked clones, which were relatively rare in peripheral blood. Prior literature has documented some motif variants in synovial fluid and blood from reactive arthritis.

Trimming took 2 bases from V and 3 from J, leaving 16 bases between them. Germline lookup yields CDR1 SGHVS and CDR2 FNYEAQ. The CDR3 consists of 17 residues. V gene TRBV7-6 combines with J gene TRBJ2-2, with D perhaps TRBD2 (6 bases). The sequence derives from a male donor with ankylosing spondylitis. The sequenced material came from blood, either unsorted or a sorted T cell fraction (not recorded which). The CDR3 sequence is CASSLRLAGGYTGELFF. Written as DNA, the CDR3 is TGTGCCAGCAGCTTACGTCTGGCCGGGGGATACACCGGGGAGCTGTTTTTT.